This T cell receptor (beta chain) was recovered during a study of cytomegalovirus exposure and HLA in healthy donors. PCR involved 60 Vbeta and 13 Jbeta primers. Per the original data handling: A follow-up analysis tallied around 80 million unique TCR beta chains, approximately 11 million shared. Clones were sequenced by immunoSEQ multiplex PCR, and TCRdb holds only the in-frame ones, with some missing. The V and J calls and the clone size are those of that table, but D and trimming were determined from the DNA. The sample consists of about 160,000 clones, roughly 80% of them appearing once. The CDR3 loop spans 15 amino acids. The germline V gene has CDR1 SGHNT and CDR2 YYREEE (reference sequence). V lost 0 bases, J lost 8 bases, and 8 bases stayed unmatched.

The sample taken for sequencing was PBMCs. V is TRBV5-4 and J is TRBJ2-1, with 7 positions matching TRBD1. This clonotype originated in a man aged 25-40 years in good health and CMV-seronegative. The CDR3 sequence: CASSLGGGNLDEQFF. CDR3 nucleotides: TGTGCCAGCAGCTTGGGAGGGGGCAATTTGGATGAGCAGTTCTTC.